This T cell receptor beta chain was recorded in a study of T cell responses to AZD1222 COVID-19 vaccine. V lost 5 bases, J lost 5 bases, and 21 bases lay in between. CDR1 LNHNV and CDR2 YYDKDF come from the germline V gene (reference sequence). CDR3 length: 16 amino acids. Generated by immunoSEQ multiplex PCR, the TCRdb table keeps only in-frame clones and is missing some. The sample lists around 150,000 clones, 90% seen once, with under 4% in the top ten. A note on this clone: Its antigen remains unidentified.

Findings and limits, study-wide: Across spike, vaccine-associated CD4 TCRs were found, dominant at 160-218 and 743-854.

The sequence derives from an adult who received the AZD1222 COVID-19 vaccine. This chain uses TRBV15 with TRBJ2-5, with a possible D match to TRBD1 (6 bases). The sample was peripheral blood, taken 28 days after the second AZD1222 dose. Here the CDR3 DNA reads TGTGCCACCAGCGCCCGGGACCCTGGGGGCGGGGAGACCCAGTACTTC. This translates into CATSARDPGGGETQYF.